This T cell receptor beta chain is drawn from a study of identical twins. TCRdb analysed the 5' RACE reads with MiXCR anew, one entry per CDR3 protein. The table includes 200,000 to 250,000 distinct CDR3 sequences, around 8% detected once. This clonotype was observed a few times. The CDR3 length is 14 residues. The V gene end was trimmed by 0 bases and the J gene end by 7 bases; junction bases not matched to a gene: 4. The V gene's germline CDR1 is DFQATT and CDR2 SNEGSKA (reference sequence). The sample was also linked to a second study, of yellow fever vaccine responses in identical twins.

The sample taken for sequencing was memory (CD45RO+) T cells sorted from blood. The clonotype was recovered from a young woman in good health. The rearrangement joins TRBV20-1 to TRBJ1-4, with TRBD1 matching 8 bases. This CDR3 is CSARDRTGSEKLFF. CDR3 sequence (DNA): TGCAGTGCTAGAGATAGGACAGGGAGTGAAAAACTGTTTTTT.